The 26 T cell receptor beta chains below come from one sample, sequenced in a study of shared clonotypes between healthy human individuals. Terminally differentiated effector memory CD45RA+ cells were excluded from the naive CD8 cells, which were CD45RO-negative and positively selected for CCR7. Assay: immunoSEQ multiplex PCR; the TCRdb copy retains only in-frame clones and omits some. The sample lists roughly 600,000 clones, 98% occurring once. What was sequenced was naive CD8+ T cells sorted from blood. The receptors here all came from a man younger than 45 in good health.

This clone was found once. V and J are TRBV27 and TRBJ2-7; 7 bases agree with TRBD1. The CDR3 has 12 amino acids. Trimming took 7 bases from V and 4 from J; bases not matched to a gene: 4. Germline CDR1 MNHEY, CDR2 SMNVEV (reference sequence). CDR3 nucleotide sequence: TGTGCCAGCACGGACAGGACGTACGAGCAGTACTTC. This translates into CASTDRTYEQYF.

This clone was observed a single time. The chain uses TRBV13 and TRBJ2-7; D tentatively reads TRBD1 or TRBD2 (5 bases each). CDR1 and CDR2 from the germline V gene are PRHDT and FYEKMQ (reference sequence). Trimming cost V 3 bases and J 2 bases, with 17 bases left between them. The CDR3 totals 16 residues. The CDR3 DNA sequence: TGTGCCAGCAGCTTTGGACACCGGGACCGACCCTACGAGCAGTACTTC. It yields the protein CASSFGHRDRPYEQYF.

This chain uses TRBV27 with TRBJ2-7; D ambiguous. Looked up from germline, CDR1 is MNHEY and CDR2 is SMNVEV (reference sequence). V lost 6 bases to trimming and J lost 9 bases, with 15 bases between them. The CDR3 has 12 amino acids. The CDR3 region has the DNA TGTGCCAGCAGCCTCCCAAAATTTGGGCAGTACTTC. This codes for CASSLPKFGQYF.

The count of this clone is one. This chain joins TRBV9 and TRBJ1-2, with D possibly matching TRBD1 (5 bases). This CDR3 contains 15 residues. In germline, CDR1 is SGDLS, CDR2 YYNGEE. The V end lost 3 bases, the J end lost 1 base, and 13 bases lay between the germline ends. CDR3 nucleotide sequence: TGTGCCAGCAGCGCCTGGGAACAGGATAACTATGGCTACACCTTC. Translation gives CASSAWEQDNYGYTF.

The chain carries TRBV7-9 and TRBJ1-1; a possible D gene is TRBD1 (5 bases). Germline lookup yields CDR1 SEHNR and CDR2 FQNEAQ (reference sequence). Trimming removed 2 bases at V and 10 bases at J, with 11 bases between. The CDR3 has 12 residues. The CDR3 coding sequence is TGTGCCAGCAGCTTAAAGTTCCAGGGAGCTTTCTTT. It yields the protein CASSLKFQGAFF.

This rearrangement joins TRBV27 to TRBJ2-1, with 7 bases identical to TRBD2. CDR1 MNHEY and CDR2 SMNVEV come from the germline V gene (reference sequence). J was trimmed by 1 base and V by 0 bases; bases with no gene match: 12. The length of the CDR3 is 19 residues. The CDR3 nucleotides read TGTGCCAGCAGTTTATCGGCTAGCGGACCGACCTTTTCCTACAATGAGCAGTTCTTC. It yields the protein CASSLSASGPTFSYNEQFF.

The V and J genes are TRBV4-1 and TRBJ1-2, with a possible D match to TRBD1 (6 bases). Germline-derived CDR1 and CDR2 are MGHRA and YSYEKL. The ends were cut back, 1 base at V and 5 bases at J, with 14 bases in the middle. The CDR3 contains 15 residues. The CDR3, as DNA: TGCGCCAGCAGCCAAGCAGACAGGACATTGTATGGCTACACCTTC. It encodes CASSQADRTLYGYTF.

The chain recombines TRBV27 with TRBJ2-7, with TRBD1 matching over 10 bases. This CDR3 region has 15 residues. Germline assignment: CDR1 MNHEY and CDR2 SMNVEV (reference sequence). The ends lost 4 bases at V and 4 bases at J; junction bases unmatched: 7. Here the CDR3 reads CASSSRTGGAYEQYF. Here the CDR3 DNA reads TGTGCCAGCAGTTCACGGACAGGGGGGGCTTACGAGCAGTACTTC.

Only a few counts were recorded for this clone. The same CDR3 also results from other DNA sequences found in this sample. The rearrangement joins TRBV9 to TRBJ2-3, with no clear D. The CDR3 loop spans 14 amino acids. From germline, CDR1 is SGDLS and CDR2 YYNGEE. The V and J ends lost 0 bases and 1 base respectively, with 6 bases between them. The CDR3 protein is CASSVGQGTDTQYF. Here the CDR3 DNA reads TGTGCCAGCAGCGTAGGGCAGGGCACAGATACGCAGTATTTT.

The chain couples TRBV27 to TRBJ2-7, with TRBD1 identical over 9 bases. V gave up 5 bases and J gave up 0 bases; unmatched junction bases: 5. Germline CDR1 and CDR2: MNHEY and SMNVEV (reference sequence). This CDR3 is built from 15 residues. DNA of the CDR3: TGTGCCAGCAGTGGCTCGGGACAGGGCTCCTACGAGCAGTACTTC. It is translated as CASSGSGQGSYEQYF.

This rearrangement joins TRBV2 to TRBJ1-1; 7 bases agree with TRBD1. The ends lost 7 bases at V and 5 bases at J; junction bases unmatched: 7. The germline V gene has CDR1 SNHLY and CDR2 FYNNEI. This CDR3 is 13 amino acids long. DNA of the CDR3: TGTGCCAGCACCCAACAGGGGTGGACTGAAGCTTTCTTT. Protein: CASTQQGWTEAFF.

This clone was seen just once. The same CDR3 can be traced to other DNA sequences in this sample. The rearrangement links TRBV7-9 to TRBJ2-3; D ambiguous. The V and J ends lost 1 base and 0 bases respectively, with 5 bases between them. Germline-derived CDR1 and CDR2 are SEHNR and FQNEAQ (reference sequence). The CDR3 is 14 amino acids. CDR3: CASSLVSSTDTQYF. The CDR3 bases are TGTGCCAGCAGCTTAGTCTCGAGCACAGATACGCAGTATTTT.

The V call is TRBV27, the J call TRBJ2-7, with D perhaps given as TRBD1 or TRBD2 (5 bases each). Germline CDR1 is MNHEY and CDR2 is SMNVEV (reference sequence). The CDR3 length is 12 residues. V lost 9 bases and J 5 bases, leaving 14 bases between the germline ends. The CDR3 region is CASHTEGHEQYF. The CDR3 coding sequence is TGTGCCAGTCACACCGAGGGGCACGAGCAGTACTTC.

The chain recombines TRBV6-1 with TRBJ1-4, with 8 bases fitting TRBD1. Per the germline V gene, CDR1 is MNHNS and CDR2 is SASEGT. With 0 bases clipped from V and 8 bases from J, the junction kept 11 bases outside the gene matches. This CDR3 contains 17 residues. The CDR3 region has the DNA TGTGCCAGCAGTGAAGCCTATTACAGGGGGGGTCTCGAAAAACTGTTTTTT. It yields the protein CASSEAYYRGGLEKLFF.

The chain couples TRBV7-9 to TRBJ2-5; the D is unclear. The V end was cut by 2 bases, the J end by 1 base, with 5 bases between. This CDR3 is built from 13 residues. Germline V gives CDR1 SEHNR, CDR2 FQNEAQ (reference sequence). CDR3 coding DNA: TGTGCCAGCAGCTTAAACAGCCAAGAGACCCAGTACTTC. Its protein is CASSLNSQETQYF.

The chain carries TRBV12-5 and TRBJ2-3, with D maybe TRBD2 (5 bases). V was trimmed by 2 bases and J by 0 bases, leaving 12 bases between them. Germline V gene sequence: CDR1 LGHNT, CDR2 FRNRAP. This CDR3 has 16 amino acids. The CDR3 DNA is TGTGCTAGTGGTTTGCTAGTTGGCGGGAGCACAGATACGCAGTATTTT. It codes for CASGLLVGGSTDTQYF.

The genes are TRBV11-2 and TRBJ2-7; tentative D call: TRBD1 (5 bases). This CDR3 comprises 17 residues. The germline CDR1 and CDR2 sequences are SGHAT and FQNNGV. Trimming pared 2 bases from V and 2 bases from J, leaving 19 bases between. The CDR3 spells CASSLRPQGIGAYEQYF. The CDR3 DNA is TGTGCCAGCAGCTTACGTCCTCAGGGAATTGGGGCCTACGAGCAGTACTTC.

The chain employs TRBV6-1 and TRBJ1-2, with 8 bases that match TRBD1. The V segment lost 3 bases and the J segment 4 bases; nucleotides outside the gene matches: 4. The CDR3 covers 14 residues. Germline V CDR1 and CDR2: MNHNS, SASEGT. The CDR3 is CASSEDRVSYGYTF. CDR3 coding DNA: TGTGCCAGCAGTGAGGACAGGGTTAGCTATGGCTACACCTTC.

This CDR3 reads CASSNHRDANTGELFF. The DNA of the CDR3 is TGTGCCAGCAGTAACCACAGGGACGCGAACACCGGGGAGCTGTTTTTT. The chain carries TRBV2 and TRBJ2-2, with D possibly being TRBD1 (6 bases). Germline lookup yields CDR1 SNHLY and CDR2 FYNNEI. V shed 5 bases and J shed 0 bases, with 13 bases lying between them. This CDR3 comprises 16 residues.

A word on this clone: Mismatch with germline at one junction end may stem from a read error. V gene TRBV7-9 combines with J gene TRBJ2-3; 9 bases agree with TRBD2. The CDR3 has 15 amino acids. Germline V gives CDR1 SEHNR, CDR2 FQNEAQ (reference sequence). The CDR3 DNA reads TGTGCCAGCAGCTTAGCTAGCGGGAGCAAAGATACGCAGTATTTT. This encodes CASSLASGSKDTQYF.

The chain carries TRBV28 and TRBJ2-1; 13 bases align to TRBD2. Germline V CDR1 and CDR2: MDHEN, SYDVKM. This CDR3 is built from 16 residues. J gave up 5 bases and V 5 bases, and 6 bases lay outside the gene matches. The CDR3 DNA is TGTGCCAGCAGTGGACTAGCGGGAGATTCCGACAATGAGCAGTTCTTC. Translating it yields CASSGLAGDSDNEQFF.

The chain employs TRBV4-1 and TRBJ2-1; 7 bases agree with TRBD2. This CDR3 has 16 amino acids. Looked up from germline, CDR1 is MGHRA and CDR2 is YSYEKL. V was pared by 0 bases and J by 4 bases, with 6 bases of the junction left unmatched. This CDR3 is CASSQEAGDTYNEQFF. CDR3 nucleotide sequence: TGCGCCAGCAGCCAAGAGGCGGGAGACACTTACAATGAGCAGTTCTTC.

This chain joins TRBV29-1 and TRBJ2-2; D not resolved. The length of the CDR3 is 13 residues. The germline V and J ends were trimmed by 4 bases and 4 bases, with 10 bases remaining between them. CDR1 and CDR2 from the germline V gene are SQVTM and ANQGSEA. CDR3 residues: CSVVAQSTGELFF. The CDR3 DNA sequence: TGCAGCGTTGTGGCGCAGAGCACCGGGGAGCTGTTTTTT.

J is TRBJ1-5 and V is TRBV27; D remains unclear. CDR3 length: 15 amino acids. V was clipped by 0 bases and J by 1 base, with 7 bases between them. Germline CDR1 and CDR2: MNHEY and SMNVEV (reference sequence). The CDR3 reads CASSLSGNSNQPQHF. The DNA for the CDR3 is TGTGCCAGCAGTTTATCAGGGAACAGCAATCAGCCCCAGCATTTT.

In nucleotides, the CDR3 is TGTGCCAGCAGTTTATCGAGGAGGGATGGCTACACCTTC. It is translated as CASSLSRRDGYTF. V is TRBV27 and J is TRBJ1-2; D is unclear. The CDR3 contains 13 residues. Trimming took off 0 bases at V and 6 bases at J, with 8 bases between the two ends. Per germline, CDR1 MNHEY and CDR2 SMNVEV (reference sequence).

The V gene is TRBV6-6, the J gene TRBJ1-1; the D gene is possibly TRBD1 (6 bases). Germline V gene data show CDR1 as MNHNY and CDR2 as SVGAGI (reference sequence). Trimming shortened V by 6 bases and J by 3 bases, and 8 bases separated the two germline ends. CDR3 size: 12 residues. CDR3 DNA: TGTGCCAGCAGGGACAGACACACTGAAGCTTTCTTT. Its translation is CASRDRHTEAFF.